The 28 T cell receptor beta chains in this list originate from one sample, sequenced in a study of regulatory T cells in long-lasting Graves disease. For TCR beta, libraries came from iRepertoire HTBI primers and Arm-PCR of CDR3 regions. Via MiXCR, TCRdb re-called the multiplex PCR reads, giving one row per CDR3 protein. The sample carries roughly 500,000 distinct CDR3 sequences, around a fifth recorded once. Sample time point: persistent/refractory GD, antithyroid drugs over 5 years with positive TRAb. The TCR library was made from RNA extracted from PBMCs. This material consisted of peripheral blood mononuclear cells (PBMCs), taken when the disease was refractory, from a patient treated with antithyroid drugs. The receptors were gathered from a female donor with Graves disease.

This clonotype was observed many times. V and J are TRBV28 and TRBJ1-6; a possible D gene is TRBD1 (5 bases). The germline CDR1 and CDR2 sequences are MDHEN and SYDVKM. Trimming removed 2 bases at V and 10 bases at J, with 18 bases between. The CDR3 is 16 amino acids. CDR3 loop: CASSLRPGRGTSPLHF. The CDR3 nucleotides are TGTGCCAGCAGTTTACGTCCGGGACGGGGTACGTCACCCCTCCACTTT. Full variable domain (missing parts from reference TRBV28 and TRBJ1-6): DVKVTQSSRYLVKRTGEKVFLECVQDMDHENMFWYRQDPGLGLRLIYFSYDVKMKEKGDIPEGYSVSREKKERFSLILESASTNQTSMYLCASSLRPGRGTSPLHFGNGTRLTVT.

This clonotype was recorded many times. The J gene is TRBJ1-1, the V gene TRBV7-2; the D is unclear. Germline CDR1 and CDR2: SGHTA and FQGNSA. V was trimmed by 0 bases and J by 3 bases, leaving 8 bases between them. This CDR3 is 14 amino acids long. The CDR3 DNA reads TGTGCCAGCAGCTTAGCGCTGGCAGACACTGAAGCTTTCTTT. Translated, it gives CASSLALADTEAFF.

This clonotype was observed a handful of times. This chain joins TRBV20-1 and TRBJ1-1, with D tentatively TRBD1 (5 bases). In germline, CDR1 is DFQATT, CDR2 SNEGSKA (reference sequence). This CDR3 is built from 12 residues. Between the trimmed V and J ends, which lost 3 bases and 5 bases, there was a span of 10 bases. The CDR3 coding sequence is TGCAGTGCTAGCGGGGGTGGAACTGAAGCTTTCTTT. Protein sequence: CSASGGGTEAFF.

This clonotype showed up just a few times. This chain connects TRBV29-1 to TRBJ2-2, with TRBD2 matching over 7 bases. The CDR3 is 14 amino acids. Germline-derived CDR1 and CDR2 are SQVTM and ANQGSEA. J lost 3 bases, V lost 4 bases, and 5 bases had no gene match. In DNA form, the CDR3 reads TGCAGCGTTGGGCTAGCGGCCCACACCGGGGAGCTGTTTTTT. This gives the protein CSVGLAAHTGELFF.

CDR3 sequence reads: CASSPLTGLRETQYF. In DNA form, the CDR3 reads TGTGCCAGCAGCCCCCTGACTGGCCTCCGAGAGACCCAGTACTTC. The V and J genes are TRBV7-9 and TRBJ2-5; the D is unclear. Trimming left V 5 bases short and J 4 bases short, with 17 bases between. Germline CDR1 SEHNR, CDR2 FQNEAQ (reference sequence). The CDR3 covers 15 residues.

This clonotype occurred a few times. This sequence joins TRBV19 and TRBJ2-7; TRBD2 agrees at 12 bases. CDR1 and CDR2 from the germline V gene are LNHDA and SQIVND (reference sequence). Trimming removed 4 bases from V and 0 bases from J; junction bases left unmatched: 7. The CDR3 extends over 17 amino acids. The CDR3: CASSTGLAGRSSYEQYF. In DNA, the CDR3 is TGTGCCAGTAGTACCGGACTAGCGGGGCGAAGCTCCTACGAGCAGTACTTC.

The V and J genes are TRBV10-3 and TRBJ2-6, with 8 bases that match TRBD1. The CDR3 is 16 amino acids. Germline CDR1 is ENHRY and CDR2 is SYGVKD. Trimming took 2 bases from V and 4 from J; bases not matched to a gene: 4. The CDR3 nucleotides read TGTGCCATCAGTGAGGGACAGGGAGGCGGGGCCAACGTCCTGACTTTC. Amino acid sequence: CAISEGQGGGANVLTF.

This clonotype has at least ten counts. The CDR3, as DNA: TGTGCCAGCAGCCGAGGGGGCTTGGGCGGCTACACCTTC. This codes for CASSRGGLGGYTF. The V call is TRBV2, the J call TRBJ1-2; TRBD1 matches at 7 bases. With V trimmed by 6 bases and J by 8 bases, 9 bases remained unmatched. The CDR3 contains 13 residues. Germline values: CDR1 SNHLY, CDR2 FYNNEI.

The rearrangement joins TRBV12-5 to TRBJ2-5, with 10 positions matching TRBD1. The ends lost 6 bases at V and 6 bases at J; junction bases unmatched: 10. The germline CDR1 and CDR2 sequences are LGHNT and FRNRAP. The CDR3 contains 15 residues. This CDR3 is CASGQATGGAKTQYF. In DNA form, the CDR3 reads TGTGCTAGTGGCCAAGCGACAGGGGGCGCGAAGACCCAGTACTTC.

This clonotype was detected many times. The chain employs TRBV11-2 and TRBJ1-1; D gene uncertain. With 7 bases removed from V and 2 bases from J, the gap between germline ends came to 11 bases. The CDR3 is made up of 13 amino acids. Germline assignment: CDR1 SGHAT and CDR2 FQNNGV. CDR3 DNA: TGTGCCAGCATGCGAGTTAGAAACACTGAAGCTTTCTTT. Its translation is CASMRVRNTEAFF. Drawing the rest from reference TRBV11-2 and TRBJ1-1, the complete variable domain is EAGVAQSPRYKIIEKRQSVAFWCNPISGHATLYWYQQILGQGPKLLIQFQNNGVVDDSQLPKDRFSAERLKGVDSTLKIQPAKLEDSAVYLCASMRVRNTEAFFGQGTRLTVV.

This clonotype was counted once. A much larger clone differs from this one at a single base, so this may be a read error. This chain joins TRBV7-3 and TRBJ2-2, with D perhaps matching TRBD2 (5 bases). The V end lost 5 bases, the J end lost 3 bases, and 16 bases lay between the germline ends. The CDR3 loop spans 16 amino acids. CDR1 and CDR2 from the germline V gene are SGHTA and FQGTGA. The CDR3 spells CASSLLGRGYTGELFF. CDR3 nucleotides: TGTGCCAGCAGCCTTTTGGGGAGAGGTTACACCGGGGAGCTGTTTTTT.

On this clonotype itself: A read error may account for a junction end that differs from germline. V gene TRBV12-3 or TRBV12-4 combines with J gene TRBJ1-2; D unresolved. This CDR3 is 13 amino acids long. The CDR3 bases are TGTGCCAGCGGCGAAATCGGTGACTATGGCTACACTTTC. Its translation: CASGEIGDYGYTF.

Ten or more counts support this clonotype. J is TRBJ1-1 and V is TRBV3-1; D is unresolved. This CDR3 spans 13 amino acids. V lost 3 bases and J lost 7, with 12 bases in between. The V gene's germline CDR1 is LGHDT and CDR2 YNNKEL (reference sequence). CDR3: CASSHAAEGEAFF. In DNA, the CDR3 is TGTGCCAGCAGCCATGCGGCCGAGGGTGAAGCTTTCTTT.

This clonotype was detected only a few times. This rearrangement joins TRBV24-1 to TRBJ1-2; the match to TRBD1 covers 7 bases. CDR3 size: 13 residues. The trim removed 6 bases at V and 8 bases at J, leaving 8 bases unmatched. Germline V lookup: CDR1 KGHDR, CDR2 SFDVKD. For the CDR3, the DNA is TGTGCCACCAGTCCCCGGGACAGTCGCGGCTACACCTTC. Encoded protein: CATSPRDSRGYTF.

This clonotype was picked up a small number of times. The V and J genes are TRBV20-1 and TRBJ1-1; TRBD1 agrees at 9 bases. Germline CDR1 reads DFQATT; CDR2 reads SNEGSKA (reference sequence). V lost 0 bases and J lost 5; bases outside the gene matches: 7. The CDR3 runs to 15 residues. Written as DNA, the CDR3 is TGCAGTGCTAGAGATCCGGGACAGGGAAGGACTGAAGCTTTCTTT. Translating it yields CSARDPGQGRTEAFF.

This chain links TRBV18 with TRBJ1-3; 11 nucleotides align to TRBD1. V gave up 8 bases and J gave up 0 bases; unmatched junction bases: 9. Germline CDR1 KGHSH, CDR2 LQKENI. This CDR3 contains 17 residues. Here the CDR3 reads CASLGQGDLYSGNTIYF. The DNA for the CDR3 is TGTGCCAGCCTGGGACAGGGGGATCTCTACTCTGGAAACACCATATATTTT.

This clonotype was seen many times. V is TRBV27 and J is TRBJ2-7; possible D gene TRBD1, 5 bases. Trimming took off 5 bases at V and 0 bases at J, with 11 bases between the two ends. Germline V gives CDR1 MNHEY, CDR2 SMNVEV (reference sequence). This CDR3 is built from 14 residues. The CDR3 loop reads CASSPGLVSYEQYF. CDR3 coding DNA: TGTGCCAGCAGTCCAGGGTTAGTCTCCTACGAGCAGTACTTC.

The gene calls are TRBV7-9 and TRBJ2-7; perhaps TRBD2 as D (6 bases). Trimming stripped 3 bases from V and 7 bases from J, with 13 bases between. Germline V gene lookup returns CDR1 SEHNR and CDR2 FQNEAQ (reference sequence). The CDR3 is 13 amino acids. CDR3 bases: TGTGCCAGCAGCTTCCCTACCCGGGGGGAGCAGTACTTC. Residues: CASSFPTRGEQYF.

This clonotype appeared a few times. The chain joins TRBV7-9 to TRBJ2-7, with D uncertain. The CDR3 contains 18 residues. Germline-derived CDR1 and CDR2 are SEHNR and FQNEAQ (reference sequence). V dropped 0 bases and J dropped 3 bases, with 21 bases sitting between them. The CDR3 sequence: CASSLAPSLLGWDYEQYF. CDR3 bases: TGTGCCAGCAGCTTAGCCCCCTCCCTTTTAGGGTGGGACTACGAGCAGTACTTC. The full variable domain, rest sourced from reference TRBV7-9 and TRBJ2-7, is DTGVSQNPRHKITKRGQNVTFRCDPISEHNRLYWYRQTLGQGPEFLTYFQNEAQLEKSRLLSDRFSAERPKGSFSTLEIQRTEQGDSAMYLCASSLAPSLLGWDYEQYFGPGTRLTVT.

The rearrangement links TRBV20-1 to TRBJ2-4; perhaps TRBD2 as D (6 bases). Germline V gives CDR1 DFQATT, CDR2 SNEGSKA (reference sequence). The CDR3 covers 19 residues. The V gene lost 6 bases and the J gene lost 1 base, with 28 bases spanning the gap. CDR3 residues: CSARQLISGGGRAKNIQYF. CDR3 bases: TGCAGTGCGCGGCAATTAATTAGCGGTGGGGGTAGGGCCAAAAACATTCAGTACTTC.

In this sample, this clonotype turned up many times. V and J are TRBV11-1 and TRBJ2-7; TRBD1 aligns across 8 bases. The V gene's germline CDR1 is SGHAT and CDR2 FQDESV (reference sequence). Trimming removed 3 bases from V and 1 base from J; junction bases left unmatched: 2. The CDR3 spans 14 residues. The CDR3 protein is CASSLDRASYEQYF. CDR3 sequence (DNA): TGTGCCAGCAGCTTGGACAGGGCTTCCTACGAGCAGTACTTC.

V and J are TRBV27 and TRBJ2-5, with 8 positions matching TRBD2. Per germline, CDR1 MNHEY and CDR2 SMNVEV (reference sequence). The CDR3 has 15 amino acids. V was clipped by 7 bases and J by 1 base; unmatched bases: 8. The CDR3 here is CASNTGLAAQETQYF. DNA of the CDR3: TGTGCCAGCAACACCGGACTAGCAGCCCAAGAGACCCAGTACTTC.

This clonotype was detected ten times or more. CDR3 in amino acids: CASSYRARDYTEAFF. Here the CDR3 DNA reads TGTGCCAGCAGTTACCGGGCGAGGGATTACACTGAAGCTTTCTTT. The rearrangement joins TRBV6-5 to TRBJ1-1; D remains ambiguous. This CDR3 comprises 15 residues. Trimming took off 2 bases at V and 3 bases at J, with 13 bases between the two ends. CDR1 is MNHEY and CDR2 is SVGAGI in the germline V gene.

The chain combines TRBV5-1 with TRBJ1-1; the match to TRBD1 covers 7 bases. Germline-derived CDR1 and CDR2 are SGHRS and YFSETQ. The CDR3 runs to 15 residues. Losses at the gene ends were 0 bases for V and 2 bases for J; bases not matched to a gene: 4. The CDR3 protein is CASSLAGQTNTEAFF. CDR3 bases: TGCGCCAGCAGCTTGGCGGGACAGACTAACACTGAAGCTTTCTTT.

V usage is TRBV24-1 and J usage is TRBJ2-5; D unresolved. V was cut by 5 bases and J by 4 bases, with 16 bases left in between. This CDR3 is 15 amino acids long. Germline CDR1 reads KGHDR; CDR2 reads SFDVKD. Written as DNA, the CDR3 is TGTGCCACCAGTGTTGGTAGCCTAACCCCAGAGACCCAGTACTTC. This gives the protein CATSVGSLTPETQYF.

The V and J genes are TRBV27 and TRBJ1-1, with 7 bases fitting TRBD1. After removal of 0 bases from V and 0 bases from J, the junction contained 13 bases not matched to a gene. Germline V gene lookup returns CDR1 MNHEY and CDR2 SMNVEV (reference sequence). The CDR3 is made up of 19 amino acids. CDR3 in DNA: TGTGCCAGCAGTTTATCTGTTCCCGGGACAGACTACATGAACACTGAAGCTTTCTTT. Protein product: CASSLSVPGTDYMNTEAFF.

This clonotype was detected only a few times. This chain uses TRBV20-1 with TRBJ1-1; no reliable D call. V was clipped by 3 bases and J by 3 bases, with 11 bases between them. The CDR3 has 13 residues. The germline V gene has CDR1 DFQATT and CDR2 SNEGSKA (reference sequence). The CDR3 loop reads CSASVGSHTEAFF. The CDR3 DNA reads as TGCAGTGCTAGCGTGGGTAGTCACACTGAAGCTTTCTTT.

A few counts support this clonotype. This rearrangement joins TRBV6-2 or TRBV6-3 to TRBJ1-5, with D hard to call. V lost 0 bases and J 7 bases, leaving 4 bases between the germline ends. The CDR3 is made up of 12 amino acids. Germline values: CDR1 MNHEY, CDR2 SVGEGT. CDR3 sequence reads: CASSYSVQPQHF. CDR3 sequence (DNA): TGTGCCAGCAGTTACTCGGTCCAGCCCCAGCATTTT.